This T cell receptor beta chain was identified in a study of T cells in Graves' hyperthyroidism and ophthalmopathy. This clonotype has at least ten counts. CDR1 is SGHRS and CDR2 is YFSETQ in the germline V gene. The CDR3 is 15 residues long. Trimming removed 4 bases from V and 5 bases from J; junction bases left unmatched: 11. Patients were excluded because of uncontrolled infection, other autoimmune disease, pregnancy or lactation. TCR beta CDR3 regions were amplified from RNA. HTBI primers were the set used in a first-round RT-PCR of the TCR CDR3. MiXCR was run by TCRdb on the multiplex PCR reads, yielding one entry per CDR3 protein. The sample has over 500,000 distinct CDR3 sequences, approximately 49% seen once.

Sequenced material: peripheral blood or thyroid tissue (not recorded which). The clonotype originates from an adult woman with Graves' disease, either hyperthyroidism or ophthalmopathy (not recorded which). The chain links TRBV5-1 to TRBJ2-5; 7 bases match TRBD2. The CDR3 nucleotides read TGCGCCAGCAGCCCCGCTCAGGTGGGAGGGGAGACCCAGTACTTC. Translation: CASSPAQVGGETQYF.